This TCR beta chain was documented in a study of molecular identifiers for immune sequencing clone quantification. Germline CDR1 SNHLY, CDR2 FYNNEI. V was pared by 9 bases and J by 0 bases, with 11 bases between. CDR3 length: 14 amino acids. Ten or more counts support this clonotype. TCRdb independently ran MiXCR on the PCR reads; one entry per CDR3 protein. This sample has about 640,000 distinct CDR3 sequences, with about 20% found just once. In the sort, naive CD8 T cells were defined as CD8+CD4-CCR7+CD45RA+. Sequenced input: naive CD8+ T cells from blood, with Jurkat cell RNA spiked in. Described subset: FACS-sorted CD8+CD4-CCR7+CD45RA+ naive T cells. The TCR comes from a human donor in good health. Some libraries in this study had Jurkat cell RNA spiked in. V is TRBV2 and J is TRBJ2-2, with D perhaps TRBD1 (5 bases). The CDR3 spells CARDSESNTGELFF. For the CDR3, the DNA is TGTGCCAGAGACAGTGAATCGAACACCGGGGAGCTGTTTTTT. The full variable domain, with the rest looked up from reference TRBV2 and TRBJ2-2, is EPEVTQTPSHQVTQMGQEVILRCVPISNHLYFYWYRQILGQKVEFLVSFYNNEISEKSEIFDDQFSVERPDGSNFTLKIRSTKLEDSAMYFCARDSESNTGELFFGEGSRLTVL.